These T cell receptor beta chains were read from a single sample in a study of blood T cell repertoires in COVID-19. Clones were sequenced by immunoSEQ multiplex PCR, and TCRdb holds only the in-frame ones, with some missing. In the table there are 150,000 or so clones, around 86% of which are singletons. Sample: peripheral blood. All receptors derive from a man at least 80 years old with acute or convalescent COVID-19. CDR3s include the opening cysteine and the closing phenylalanine or tryptophan. A D gene is named only where the DNA matches it firmly. Clone size is shown for a subset of rows, as once, few, many or a class of expanded clone.

>NA|NA|TRBV29-1|TRBJ1-1|12
TGCAGCGTTGACCGGGGATCCACTGAAGCTTTCTTT
CSVDRGSTEAFF
>NA|NA|TRBV5-1|TRBJ2-4|21
TGCGCCAGCAGCACACCTCAGATGACAGGGACTTTGCCCCACGCCAAAAACATTCAGTACTTC
CASSTPQMTGTLPHAKNIQYF
>NA|TRBD1|TRBV19|TRBJ1-6|17
TGTGCCAGTAGTAAGGGACAGGGTCGGTTCGGCAATTCACCCCTCCACTTT
CASSKGQGRFGNSPLHF
>once|TRBD1|TRBV28|TRBJ2-1|15
TGTGCCAGCAGATGGACAGGGGGTAGTCCGGATGAGCAGTTCTTC
CASRWTGGSPDEQFF
>NA|NA|TRBV15|TRBJ2-3|14
TGTGCCACCAGTTCGATACAGGGCACAGATACGCAGTATTTT
CATSSIQGTDTQYF
>NA|TRBD1|TRBV5-1|TRBJ2-1|15
TGCGCCAGCAGCTTCTCTGGGACAGGGACGGGTGAGCAGTTCTTC
CASSFSGTGTGEQFF
>NA|TRBD1|TRBV6-1|TRBJ2-5|15
TGTGCCAGCAGTGAATCCAGGGGGATACAAGAGACCCAGTACTTC
CASSESRGIQETQYF
>NA|NA|TRBV19|TRBJ1-2|12
TGTGCCAGTAGTGCGATGTCCTATGGCTACACCTTC
CASSAMSYGYTF
>NA|NA|TRBV6-1|TRBJ2-5|16
TGTGCCAGCAGTGAAGCTTGGAGGAAAGCCCAAGAGACCCAGTACTTC
CASSEAWRKAQETQYF
>NA|NA|TRBV9|TRBJ1-3|14
TGTGCCAGCAGCGTGGGGAGCTCTGGAAACACCATATATTTT
CASSVGSSGNTIYF
>NA|TRBD1|TRBV15|TRBJ1-3|15
TGTGCCACCAGCAGAGGACAGGGAACCGGAAACACCATATATTTT
CATSRGQGTGNTIYF
>NA|TRBD2|TRBV5-1|TRBJ2-1|16
TGCGCCAGCAGCCCATTAGCGGGAGTTGCCTACAATGAGCAGTTCTTC
CASSPLAGVAYNEQFF
>NA|NA|TRBV5-6|TRBJ2-7|11
TGTGCCAGCAGCAATTACTACGAGCAGTACTTC
CASSNYYEQYF
>NA|NA|TRBV5-5|TRBJ2-5|15
TGTGCCAGCAGCTTGGGGGGGCCGAGGAAGGAGACCCAGTACTTC
CASSLGGPRKETQYF
>NA|NA|TRBV6-6|TRBJ1-4|14
TGTGCCAGCACAGACTGGCAGGGCAGAGAAAAACTGTTTTTT
CASTDWQGREKLFF
>NA|NA|TRBV7-9|TRBJ1-5|13
TGTGCCAGCAGCTTAGGGGGAGAGCAGCCCCAGCATTTT
CASSLGGEQPQHF
>NA|TRBD1|TRBV5-1|TRBJ1-6|16
TGCGCCAGCAGCAGCGAGACAGGGAACTATAATTCACCCCTCCACTTT
CASSSETGNYNSPLHF
>NA|TRBD1|TRBV5-8|TRBJ1-6|17
TGTGCCAGCAGCTTGCTCGCAGGGGGCACTTATAATTCACCCCTCCACTTT
CASSLLAGGTYNSPLHF
>NA|NA|TRBV19|TRBJ1-2|13
TGTGCCAGGAGAAGGGGCAGGGTTTGTGGCTACACCTTC
CARRRGRVCGYTF
>NA|TRBD2|TRBV2|TRBJ2-5|16
TGTGCCAGCAGTGCTGTAAGCGGGGACCCAAGATCGACCCAGTACTTC
CASSAVSGDPRSTQYF
>NA|TRBD1|TRBV28|TRBJ1-5|15
TGTGCCATAGGACAGGCTGATTATAGCAATCAGCCCCAGCATTTT
CAIGQADYSNQPQHF
>NA|NA|TRBV9|TRBJ1-2|15
TGTGCCAGCAGCGTAGACGGGCAGGAGGAGTATGGCTACACCTTC
CASSVDGQEEYGYTF
>NA|NA|TRBV2|TRBJ1-5|14
TGTGCCAGCGGGGCCCTTTATAGCAATCAGCCCCAGCATTTT
CASGALYSNQPQHF
>NA|NA|TRBV27|TRBJ2-7|14
TGTGCCAGCAGTCTTTTAACAGGCTCCTACGAGCAGTACTTC
CASSLLTGSYEQYF
>few|TRBD1|TRBV2|TRBJ1-4|14
TGTGCCAGCAGTGAGGACAGGGTGTTCGAAAAACTGTTTTTT
CASSEDRVFEKLFF
>NA|NA|TRBV5-1|TRBJ2-2|15
TGCGCCAGCAGCCGGGGGAGAGGGAACACCGGGGAGCTGTTTTTT
CASSRGRGNTGELFF
>NA|TRBD2|TRBV5-1|TRBJ2-1|20
TGCGCCAGCAGCTTGGAGGGGACTAGCGGGAGCGGAAGCTCCTACAATGAGCAGTTCTTC
CASSLEGTSGSGSSYNEQFF
>NA|NA|TRBV6-5|TRBJ1-5|15
TGTGCCAGCTTCAGTGGGGGCAGGCGAAATCAGCCCCAGCATTTT
CASFSGGRRNQPQHF
>NA|TRBD1|TRBV6-5|TRBJ2-7|15
TGTGCCAGCAGTTACTCCTACAGGGGGTCCTACGAGCAGTACTTC
CASSYSYRGSYEQYF
>NA|NA|TRBV3-1/TRBV3-2|TRBJ2-2|15
TGTGCCAGCAGCCGTACACGTTCGAACACCGGGGAGCTGTTTTTT
CASSRTRSNTGELFF
>NA|TRBD1|TRBV15|TRBJ1-2|15
TGTGCCACCAGCAGTCGGGACAGAGGGCTCTATGGCTACACCTTC
CATSSRDRGLYGYTF
>NA|NA|TRBV5-1|TRBJ1-5|14
TGCGCCAGCAGCCCGGACATTACCAATCAGCCCCAGCATTTT
CASSPDITNQPQHF
>NA|TRBD2|TRBV5-1|TRBJ2-3|17
TGCGCCAGCAGCTTGACTAGCGGGAGTACCAGTACAGATACGCAGTATTTT
CASSLTSGSTSTDTQYF
>NA|TRBD1|TRBV7-2|TRBJ1-1|15
TGTGCCAGCAGCCCCACCGGGACAGTGAACACTGAAGCTTTCTTT
CASSPTGTVNTEAFF
>NA|TRBD1|TRBV2|TRBJ1-2|17
TGTGCCAGCAGAGCTCCGGGACAGGACTTTTTCAACTATGGCTACACCTTC
CASRAPGQDFFNYGYTF
>NA|NA|TRBV4-1|TRBJ1-5|17
TGCGCCAGCAGCCGAGCCCCCACCTCGAGGGACAATCAGCCCCAGCATTTT
CASSRAPTSRDNQPQHF
>once|TRBD1|TRBV6-1|TRBJ1-2|15
TGTGCCAGCAGTGAATACTCCCAGACAGGGAGTGGCTACACCTTC
CASSEYSQTGSGYTF
>NA|NA|TRBV18|TRBJ2-7|17
TGTGCCAGCTCACCACCGCCCGACCCGGGGGATAACTACGAGCAGTACTTC
CASSPPPDPGDNYEQYF
>NA|NA|TRBV7-2|TRBJ2-2|16
TGTGCCAGCAGCTTATGGGGTAGCGGCAACACCGGGGAGCTGTTTTTT
CASSLWGSGNTGELFF
>NA|NA|TRBV19|TRBJ1-6|14
TGTGCCAGTAGTCCCCGGACGGGGAGCTCACCCCTCCACTTT
CASSPRTGSSPLHF
>NA|NA|TRBV27|TRBJ2-2|15
TGTGCCAGCAGTCGACTTAGGACAGACACCGGGGAGCTGTTTTTT
CASSRLRTDTGELFF
>once|TRBD2|TRBV18|TRBJ2-3|16
TGTGCCAGCTCACCACCTCGCGGGAGGATTACAGATACGCAGTATTTT
CASSPPRGRITDTQYF
>NA|NA|TRBV11-1|TRBJ2-1|14
TGTGCCAGCAGCCCTGTCTCGGGAGTACATGAGCAGTTCTTC
CASSPVSGVHEQFF